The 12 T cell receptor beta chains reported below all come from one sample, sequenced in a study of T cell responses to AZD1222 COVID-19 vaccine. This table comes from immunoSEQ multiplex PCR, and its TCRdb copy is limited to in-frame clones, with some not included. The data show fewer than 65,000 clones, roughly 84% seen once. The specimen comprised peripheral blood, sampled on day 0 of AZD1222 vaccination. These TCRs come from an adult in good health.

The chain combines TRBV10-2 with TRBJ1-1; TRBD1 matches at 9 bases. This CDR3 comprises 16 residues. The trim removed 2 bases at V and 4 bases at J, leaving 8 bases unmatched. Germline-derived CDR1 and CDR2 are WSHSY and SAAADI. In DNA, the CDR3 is TGCGCCAGCAGTGAGCCGGACAGGGGAGGTGGCACTGAAGCTTTCTTT. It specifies CASSEPDRGGGTEAFF.

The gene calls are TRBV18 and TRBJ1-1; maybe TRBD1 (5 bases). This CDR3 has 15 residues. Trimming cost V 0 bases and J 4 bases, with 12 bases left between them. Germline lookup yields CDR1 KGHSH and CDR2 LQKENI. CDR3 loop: CASSPPGGDSTEAFF. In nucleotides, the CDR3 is TGTGCCAGCTCACCACCGGGGGGGGACTCCACTGAAGCTTTCTTT.

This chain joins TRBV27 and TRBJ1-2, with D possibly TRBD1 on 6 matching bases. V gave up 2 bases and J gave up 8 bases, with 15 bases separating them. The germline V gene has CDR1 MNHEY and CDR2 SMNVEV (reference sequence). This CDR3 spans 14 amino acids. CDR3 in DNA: TGTGCCAGCAGTTTAAAGGGGGGGGCCGAGGGCTACACCTTC. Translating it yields CASSLKGGAEGYTF.

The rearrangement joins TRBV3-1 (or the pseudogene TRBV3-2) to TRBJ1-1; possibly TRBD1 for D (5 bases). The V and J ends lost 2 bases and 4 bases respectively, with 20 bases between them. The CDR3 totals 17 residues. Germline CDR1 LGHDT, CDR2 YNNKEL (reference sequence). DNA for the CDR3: TGTGCCAGCAGCCAATTTGGCATCAGGGAGTTTGTCACTGAAGCTTTCTTT. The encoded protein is CASSQFGIREFVTEAFF.

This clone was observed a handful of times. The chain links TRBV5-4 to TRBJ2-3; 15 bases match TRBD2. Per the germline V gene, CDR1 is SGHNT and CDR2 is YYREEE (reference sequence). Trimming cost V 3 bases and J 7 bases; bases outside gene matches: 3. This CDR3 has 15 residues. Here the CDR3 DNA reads TGTGCCAGCAGCTCGGGGACTAGCGGGGGGTATACGCAGTATTTT. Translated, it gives CASSSGTSGGYTQYF.

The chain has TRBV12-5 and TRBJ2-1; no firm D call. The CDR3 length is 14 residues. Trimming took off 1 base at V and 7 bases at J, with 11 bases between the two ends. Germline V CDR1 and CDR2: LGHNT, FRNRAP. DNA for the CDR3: TGTGCTAGTGGTTTGGGCGTCCTGGAGAATGAGCAGTTCTTC. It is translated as CASGLGVLENEQFF.

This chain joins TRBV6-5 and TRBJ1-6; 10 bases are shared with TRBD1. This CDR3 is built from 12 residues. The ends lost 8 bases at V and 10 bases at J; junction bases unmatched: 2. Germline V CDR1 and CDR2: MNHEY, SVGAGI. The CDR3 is CASGTGVSPLHF. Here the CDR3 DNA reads TGTGCCAGCGGGACAGGGGTCTCACCCCTCCACTTT.

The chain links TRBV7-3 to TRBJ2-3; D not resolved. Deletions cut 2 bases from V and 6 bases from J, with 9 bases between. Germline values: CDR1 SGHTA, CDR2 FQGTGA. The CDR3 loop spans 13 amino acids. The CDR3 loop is CASSLSTSDTQYF. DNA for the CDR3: TGTGCCAGCAGCTTATCGACGAGTGATACGCAGTATTTT.

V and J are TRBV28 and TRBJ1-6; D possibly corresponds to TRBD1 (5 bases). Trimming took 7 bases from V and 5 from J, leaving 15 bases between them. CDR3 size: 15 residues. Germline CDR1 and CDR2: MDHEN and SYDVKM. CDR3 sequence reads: CASIRRGENNSPLHF. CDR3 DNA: TGTGCCAGCATCCGACGGGGGGAGAATAATTCACCCCTCCACTTT.

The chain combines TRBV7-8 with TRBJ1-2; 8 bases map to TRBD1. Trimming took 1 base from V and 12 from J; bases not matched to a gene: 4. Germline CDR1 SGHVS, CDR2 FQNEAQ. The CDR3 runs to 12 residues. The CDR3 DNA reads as TGTGCCAGCAGCTTAGATCAGGGGGCCCACACCTTC. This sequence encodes CASSLDQGAHTF.

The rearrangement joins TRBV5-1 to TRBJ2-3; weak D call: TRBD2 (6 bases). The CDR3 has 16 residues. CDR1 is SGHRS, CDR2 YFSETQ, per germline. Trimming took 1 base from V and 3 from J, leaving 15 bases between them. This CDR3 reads CASSLRSSAGTDTQYF. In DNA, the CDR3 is TGCGCCAGCAGCTTGCGTTCGTCGGCGGGAACAGATACGCAGTATTTT.

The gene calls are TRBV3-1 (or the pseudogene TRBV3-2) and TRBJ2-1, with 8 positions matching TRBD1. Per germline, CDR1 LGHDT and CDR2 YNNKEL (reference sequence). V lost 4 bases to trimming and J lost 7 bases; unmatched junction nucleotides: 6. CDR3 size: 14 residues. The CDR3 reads CASSLQGAGNEQFF. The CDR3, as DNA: TGTGCCAGCAGCCTCCAGGGGGCTGGGAATGAGCAGTTCTTC.